This T cell receptor beta chain was retrieved from a study of Ad26.COV2.S vaccination and SARS-CoV-2 variants. The wider study: The trial was COV1001 and the donor's arm was Ad26.COV2.S. Once or twice, 56 days apart, Ad26.COV2.S was delivered intramuscularly. General study results and limits: Researchers reported similar non-spike TCR breadth in vaccine and placebo recipients. Placebo recipients showed lower spike-specific TCR breadth than vaccinees.

The V and J ends lost 1 base and 2 bases respectively, with 15 bases between them. Germline V gives CDR1 SEHNR, CDR2 FQNEAQ (reference sequence). The CDR3 is 18 residues long. Documented treatment: some 19 received Ad26.COV2.S at low or high dose, single or two shots; 5 received placebo; per-sample allocation not given. The samples date from day 63 after the first vaccine or placebo injection. The repertoire was sequenced with immunoSEQ multiplex PCR; TCRdb's copy has only in-frame clones and lacks some. Among more than 250,000 clones listed, more than 75% were seen once. In its sample, this clone was seen once. Its antigen is unknown.

The sequence was obtained from a person aged 18-60 years who received the Ad26.COV2.S COVID-19 vaccine or a placebo. The sample in question was peripheral blood, obtained in a trial of Ad26.COV2.S vaccine versus placebo. The chain combines TRBV7-9 with TRBJ2-6; no clear D. In DNA form, the CDR3 reads TGTGCCAGCAGCTTAGGAGGCATAGCCGGAGCTGGGGCCAACGTCCTGACTTTC. It specifies CASSLGGIAGAGANVLTF. Together with reference TRBV7-9 and TRBJ2-6, the CDR3 gives the full variable domain: DTGVSQNPRHKITKRGQNVTFRCDPISEHNRLYWYRQTLGQGPEFLTYFQNEAQLEKSRLLSDRFSAERPKGSFSTLEIQRTEQGDSAMYLCASSLGGIAGAGANVLTFGAGSRLTVL.